This TCR beta chain comes out of a study of blood T cell repertoires in COVID-19. Study-level information: Sample material is recorded as cDNA or gDNA derived from T cells, B-cell-depleted T cells, or PBMCs.

Method: immunoSEQ multiplex PCR; TCRdb's copy keeps in-frame clones and lacks some. The sample yields roughly 190,000 clones, 80% to 90% seen once. Germline CDR1 MDHEN, CDR2 SYDVKM. CDR3 length: 16 residues. Trimming removed 2 bases at V and 4 bases at J, with 12 bases between. The chain is built from TRBV28 and TRBJ1-6, with unresolved D. The sequenced material came from peripheral blood. The clonotype originates from a woman in her sixties or seventies with COVID-19, enrolled during active disease. The CDR3: CASSLGPQRYNSPLHF. CDR3 DNA sequence: TGTGCCAGCAGTTTAGGTCCTCAGAGGTATAATTCACCCCTCCACTTT.